This T cell receptor beta chain was documented in a study of T cells expressing NK-cell markers. The overall study: Each TCR beta repertoire originated in sorted T cells that were CD3+CD56+NKG2C+, CD3+CD56+NKG2C- or CD3+CD56-NKG2C+.

TCRdb reworked the 5' RACE reads into one entry per CDR3 protein, no DNA. The sample includes about 260,000 distinct CDR3 sequences. Study-level findings and limits: The share of CD8+ T cells held by dominant NKG2C+ clonotypes was about 1.0-7.5% in several donors.

Notes on this clonotype: Its antigen remains unidentified.

Specimen: blood T cells: a sorted CD56 or NKG2C T cell subset, CD4+ or CD8+ T cells, or bulk PBMC T cells (not recorded which). The receptor was isolated from a man aged 18 to 29 in good health.

Here the CDR3 reads CASSSLLRGREAFF. The chain uses TRBV11-2 and TRBJ1-1; as DNA is missing, the TRBD1 call by TCRdb cannot be tested. The CDR3 has 14 residues. The germline V gene has CDR1 SGHAT and CDR2 FQNNGV.